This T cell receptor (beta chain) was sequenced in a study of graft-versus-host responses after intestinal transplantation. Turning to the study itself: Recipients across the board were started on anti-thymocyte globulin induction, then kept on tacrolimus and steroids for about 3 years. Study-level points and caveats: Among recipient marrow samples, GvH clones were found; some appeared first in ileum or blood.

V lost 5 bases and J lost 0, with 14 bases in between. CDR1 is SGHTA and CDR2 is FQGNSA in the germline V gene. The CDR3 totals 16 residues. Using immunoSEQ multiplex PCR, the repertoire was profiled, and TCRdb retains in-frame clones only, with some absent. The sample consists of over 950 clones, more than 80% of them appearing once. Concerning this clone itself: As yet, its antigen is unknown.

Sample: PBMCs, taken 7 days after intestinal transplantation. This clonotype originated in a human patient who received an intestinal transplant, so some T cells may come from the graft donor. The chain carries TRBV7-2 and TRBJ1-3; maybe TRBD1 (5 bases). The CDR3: CASSRRDVRSGNTIYF. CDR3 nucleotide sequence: TGTGCCAGCAGCCGACGGGACGTTCGCTCTGGAAACACCATATATTTT.